Below are 9 T cell receptor beta chains sequenced from a single sample in a study of blood T cell repertoires in COVID-19. The assay was immunoSEQ multiplex PCR, and TCRdb's table has in-frame clones only and misses some. The sample records some 240,000 clones, approximately 88% being singletons. The sequencing input was PBMCs or T cells enriched from blood (not recorded which). These receptors were collected from a woman in her forties who had been exposed to COVID-19.

The chain is built from TRBV29-1 and TRBJ1-2; maybe TRBD1 (6 bases). CDR3 length equals 16 residues. Germline loops: CDR1 SQVTM, CDR2 ANQGSEA. The V and J ends lost 6 bases and 0 bases respectively, with 20 bases between them. In DNA, the CDR3 is TGCAGCGTCGTCCCCCTGACGGACAGTACTAACTATGGCTACACCTTC. Its protein is CSVVPLTDSTNYGYTF.

This clone was counted a single time. This chain links TRBV5-8 with TRBJ1-1, with D perhaps TRBD1 (5 bases). Trimming took off 4 bases at V and 3 bases at J, with 16 bases between the two ends. Germline V gene lookup returns CDR1 SGHTS and CDR2 YDEGEE. This CDR3 has 15 amino acids. The chain's CDR3 is CASSTGYGGDTEAFF. The DNA for the CDR3 is TGTGCCAGCAGCACTGGATACGGAGGGGACACTGAAGCTTTCTTT.

V and J are TRBV12-5 and TRBJ1-5, with D possibly matching TRBD1 (5 bases). The CDR3 has 16 residues. The ends were cut back, 10 bases at V and 0 bases at J, with 19 bases in the middle. The germline V gene has CDR1 LGHNT and CDR2 FRNRAP. The chain's CDR3 is CAIGAGFLNSNQPQHF. CDR3 coding DNA: TGTGCTATAGGGGCCGGGTTCCTTAATAGCAATCAGCCCCAGCATTTT.

This chain uses TRBV28 with TRBJ1-2; a possible D gene is TRBD1 (5 bases). The CDR3 has 15 residues. V shed 2 bases and J shed 6 bases, with 16 bases lying between them. Germline CDR1 reads MDHEN; CDR2 reads SYDVKM. The CDR3 coding sequence is TGTGCCAGCAGTTTAGGGGACCGGGAGGGGAATGGCTACACCTTC. This gives the protein CASSLGDREGNGYTF.

J is TRBJ1-6 and V is TRBV27, with TRBD1 as a possible D gene (5 bases). Germline values: CDR1 MNHEY, CDR2 SMNVEV (reference sequence). CDR3 length: 17 residues. The V end was cut by 2 bases, the J end by 7 bases, with 18 bases between. CDR3 region: CASSLLFRQIKNSPLHF. The CDR3 bases are TGTGCCAGCAGTTTACTCTTTAGACAGATAAAGAATTCACCCCTCCACTTT.

In DNA, the CDR3 is TGTGCCAGCAGTTACTCGACACTAGCAGGGGGCGAGCAGTACGTC. Its translation is CASSYSTLAGGEQYV. The chain links TRBV6-2 or TRBV6-3 to TRBJ2-7, with D possibly TRBD1 on 7 matching bases. CDR1 and CDR2 (germline): MNHEY, SVGEGT. Trimming pared 0 bases from V and 6 bases from J, leaving 15 bases between. The CDR3 is 15 residues long.

J is TRBJ1-1 and V is TRBV28; 9 bases map to TRBD1. This CDR3 has 15 residues. Per germline, CDR1 MDHEN and CDR2 SYDVKM. Germline trimming cut 6 bases from V and 8 bases from J; bases unmatched to any gene: 13. The CDR3 sequence is CASSSPTGGRFEAFF. The CDR3 DNA is TGTGCCAGCAGCTCCCCAACAGGGGGCCGTTTCGAAGCTTTCTTT.

The CDR3 bases are TGCGCCAGCAGCTCAACAGGGGCACTAAATGAAAAACTGTTTTTT. Its protein is CASSSTGALNEKLFF. This chain connects TRBV5-1 to TRBJ1-4; 7 bases agree with TRBD1. J gave up 5 bases and V 3 bases, and 7 bases lay outside the gene matches. The length of the CDR3 is 15 residues. Germline lookup yields CDR1 SGHRS and CDR2 YFSETQ.

This clone has a handful of counts. The V call is TRBV30, the J call TRBJ1-1; D is undetermined. CDR3 length equals 15 residues. With 5 bases removed from V and 1 base from J, the gap between germline ends came to 17 bases. Germline V CDR1 and CDR2: GTSNPN, SVGIG (reference sequence). In DNA form, the CDR3 reads TGTGCCTGGTTGGTTGGGTTCCAGGCGAACACTGAAGCTTTCTTT. Translated, it gives CAWLVGFQANTEAFF.